Described below is a single T cell receptor beta chain sequence and its context. This CDR3 region has 15 residues. CDR1 and CDR2 (germline): MNHEY, SVGAGI. V trimming: 0 bases; J trimming: 8 bases; junction bases outside the gene matches: 8. The record originates from a study of patients and donors after allogeneic stem cell transplantation. From the RT-PCR reads, TCRdb called clonotypes with MiXCR, one entry per CDR3 protein. The table includes about a million distinct CDR3 sequences, more than 15% detected once. J is TRBJ1-2 and V is TRBV6-5, with 8 bases lining up with TRBD1. The sequencing input was blood, either unsorted or a sorted T cell fraction (not recorded which). The source of this sequence is a human donor who was either an allogeneic HSCT recipient or a stem cell or donor lymphocyte infusion donor (not recorded which). It is not recorded whose cells these are; they may come from a transplant donor. The CDR3, as DNA: TGTGCCAGCAGTTACTCGAATGACGACAGGGGCGGCTACACCTTC. Its protein is CASSYSNDDRGGYTF.